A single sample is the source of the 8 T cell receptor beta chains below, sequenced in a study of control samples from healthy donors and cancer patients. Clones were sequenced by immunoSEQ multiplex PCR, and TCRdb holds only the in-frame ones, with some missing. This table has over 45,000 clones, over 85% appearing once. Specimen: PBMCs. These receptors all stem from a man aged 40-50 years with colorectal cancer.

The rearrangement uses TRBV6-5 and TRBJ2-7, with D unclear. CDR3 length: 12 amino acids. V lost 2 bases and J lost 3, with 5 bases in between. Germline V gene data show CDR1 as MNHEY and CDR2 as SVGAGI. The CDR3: CASSYNRYEQYF. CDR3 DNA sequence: TGTGCCAGCAGTTACAACCGCTACGAGCAGTACTTC.

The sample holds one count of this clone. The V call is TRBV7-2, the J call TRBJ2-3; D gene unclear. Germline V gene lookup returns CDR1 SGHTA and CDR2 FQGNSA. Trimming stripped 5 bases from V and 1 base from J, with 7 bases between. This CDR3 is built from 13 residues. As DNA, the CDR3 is TGTGCCAGCAGCCCGCGCCGCACAGATACGCAGTATTTT. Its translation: CASSPRRTDTQYF.

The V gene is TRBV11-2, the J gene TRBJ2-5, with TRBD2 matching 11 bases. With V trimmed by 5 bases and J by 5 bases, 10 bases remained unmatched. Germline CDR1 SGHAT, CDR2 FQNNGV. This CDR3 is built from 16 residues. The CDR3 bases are TGTGCCAGCAGCCCTCCGACTAGCGGGATCCGGGAGACCCAGTACTTC. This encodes CASSPPTSGIRETQYF.

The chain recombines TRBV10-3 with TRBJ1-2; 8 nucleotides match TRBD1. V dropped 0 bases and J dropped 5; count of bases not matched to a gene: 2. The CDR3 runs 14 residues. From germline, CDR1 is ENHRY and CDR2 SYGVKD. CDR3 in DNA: TGTGCCATCAGTGAGTCGGGACAGGCTTATGGCTACACCTTC. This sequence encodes CAISESGQAYGYTF.

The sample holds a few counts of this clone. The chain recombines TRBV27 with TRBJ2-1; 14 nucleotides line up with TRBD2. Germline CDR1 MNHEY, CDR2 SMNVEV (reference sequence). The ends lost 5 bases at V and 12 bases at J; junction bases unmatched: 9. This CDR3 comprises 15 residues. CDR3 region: CASSPGGLAGDPQFF. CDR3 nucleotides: TGTGCCAGCAGTCCCGGGGGACTAGCGGGAGATCCGCAGTTCTTC.

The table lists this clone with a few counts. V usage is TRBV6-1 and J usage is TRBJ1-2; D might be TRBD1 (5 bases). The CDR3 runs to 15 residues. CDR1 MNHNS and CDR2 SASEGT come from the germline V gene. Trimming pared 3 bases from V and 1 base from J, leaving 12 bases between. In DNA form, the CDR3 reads TGTGCCAGCAGTGACCAGGCTGGGGGTAACTATGGCTACACCTTC. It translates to CASSDQAGGNYGYTF.

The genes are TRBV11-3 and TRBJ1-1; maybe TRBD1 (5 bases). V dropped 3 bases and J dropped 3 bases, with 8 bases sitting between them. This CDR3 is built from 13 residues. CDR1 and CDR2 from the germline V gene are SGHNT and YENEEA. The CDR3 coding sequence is TGTGCCAGCAGCTTCAGGGCTTACACTGAAGCTTTCTTT. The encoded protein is CASSFRAYTEAFF.

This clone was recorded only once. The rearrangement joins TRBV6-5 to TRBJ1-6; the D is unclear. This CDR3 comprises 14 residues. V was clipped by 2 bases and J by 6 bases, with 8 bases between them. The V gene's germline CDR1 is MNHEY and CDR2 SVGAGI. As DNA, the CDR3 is TGTGCCAGCAGTTACGGACTGATTAATTCACCCCTCCACTTT. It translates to CASSYGLINSPLHF.